Each of the 22 T cell receptor beta chains below was sequenced from the same sample in a study of blood T cells in healthy people across ages. Alongside a J-beta primer mix, a sample-barcoded 5' primer served in a second PCR lasting about 7 to 12 cycles. TCRdb fed the 5' RACE reads into MiXCR, producing one record per CDR3 protein. The sample holds about 670,000 distinct CDR3 sequences, 52% seen once. The specimen sequenced was blood. The receptors were sampled from a woman of 80 years or more in good health.

This clonotype appeared many times. J is TRBJ2-5 and V is TRBV12-3 or TRBV12-4; no reliable D call. Trimming removed 4 bases at V and 4 bases at J, with 16 bases between. The CDR3 is made up of 15 amino acids. CDR3 DNA sequence: TGTGCCAGCAGTTCCGTGTGGGGTGTGGCAGAGACCCAGTACTTC. Its translation: CASSSVWGVAETQYF.

This chain uses TRBV27 with TRBJ2-7; 7 nucleotides agree with TRBD1. V shed 0 bases, J shed 4 bases, and the junction held 15 bases outside the gene matches. CDR3 size: 18 residues. Germline V CDR1 and CDR2: MNHEY, SMNVEV (reference sequence). CDR3: CASSLSAYRGQIFYEQYF. As DNA, the CDR3 is TGTGCCAGCAGTTTATCCGCCTACCGGGGACAGATATTTTACGAGCAGTACTTC.

In regard to this clonotype: A clone one base away is much larger, so this may be a read error. This rearrangement joins TRBV9 to TRBJ2-5; TRBD2 matches at 7 bases. The CDR3 spans 15 residues. Trimming removed 2 bases from V and 11 bases from J; junction bases left unmatched: 15. Germline V CDR1 and CDR2: SGDLS, YYNGEE. The CDR3 loop reads CASSVATGGLNEQYF. The CDR3 DNA is TGTGCCAGCAGCGTGGCGACGGGAGGCCTTAATGAGCAGTACTTC.

V is TRBV3-1 and J is TRBJ2-7; D gene uncertain. V gave up 0 bases and J gave up 6 bases, with 9 bases separating them. CDR3 size: 13 residues. Germline CDR1 LGHDT, CDR2 YNNKEL (reference sequence). This CDR3 is CASSQDHDGEQYF. The CDR3 DNA follows: TGTGCCAGCAGCCAAGATCACGACGGCGAGCAGTACTTC.

In regard to this clonotype: Possible read error: a much larger clone is one base away. The chain recombines TRBV28 with TRBJ2-5; the D is unclear. The V and J ends lost 7 bases and 4 bases respectively, with 16 bases between them. The CDR3 consists of 14 residues. The germline CDR1 and CDR2 sequences are MDHEN and SYDVKM. The CDR3 is CASNPLGYPETQYF. CDR3 nucleotides: TGTGCCAGCAACCCGTTGGGGTACCCAGAGACCCAGTACTTC. Together with reference TRBV28 and TRBJ2-5, the CDR3 gives the full variable domain: DVKVTQSSRYLVKRTGEKVFLECVQDMDHENMFWYRQDPGLGLRLIYFSYDVKMKEKGDIPEGYSVSREKKERFSLILESASTNQTSMYLCASNPLGYPETQYFGPGTRLLVL.

The chain recombines TRBV11-2 with TRBJ1-1; perhaps TRBD1 as D (6 bases). Germline V gene lookup returns CDR1 SGHAT and CDR2 FQNNGV. The V end was cut by 1 base, the J end by 3 bases, with 18 bases between. This CDR3 is built from 17 residues. CDR3 nucleotides: TGTGCCAGCAGCTTAGCACCTGTCGGGGGCCCTGACACTGAAGCTTTCTTT. This translates into CASSLAPVGGPDTEAFF.

The sample holds many counts of this clonotype. J is TRBJ2-5 and V is TRBV10-3, with D unresolved. CDR3 length: 15 residues. The germline V gene encodes CDR1 ENHRY and CDR2 SYGVKD. V gave up 6 bases and J gave up 1 base, with 15 bases separating them. The CDR3 coding sequence is TGTGCCATCAGCAACCCACAGATTCCCCAAGAGACCCAGTACTTC. It translates to CAISNPQIPQETQYF.

The CDR3 DNA sequence: TGCGCCAGCAGCCAAGGGGGCCGGGCCGTTTACGGGGAGCTGTTTTTT. The encoded protein is CASSQGGRAVYGELFF. This rearrangement joins TRBV4-1 to TRBJ2-2; perhaps TRBD1 as D (5 bases). CDR3 length: 16 residues. V was shortened by 1 base and J by 7 bases, with 16 bases between the two germline ends. Per germline, CDR1 MGHRA and CDR2 YSYEKL.

Of note for this clonotype: One base away lies a much larger clone, so this may be a sequencing read error. This likely comes from a read error, as the CDR3 has no conserved phenylalanine or tryptophan at its end. This sequence joins TRBV29-1 and TRBJ2-5, with D possibly TRBD2 on 5 matching bases. Trimming pared 4 bases from V and 3 bases from J, leaving 18 bases between. Germline values: CDR1 SQVTM, CDR2 ANQGSEA. This CDR3 has 15 amino acids. CDR3 nucleotide sequence: TGCAGCGTTGGATTGTCGGGGTCCTTAAAAGAGACCCAGTACTTG. The encoded protein is CSVGLSGSLKETQYL.

V is TRBV29-1 and J is TRBJ2-5, with no clear D. This CDR3 has 12 amino acids. V gave up 5 bases and J gave up 0 bases, with 7 bases separating them. Germline V gene sequence: CDR1 SQVTM, CDR2 ANQGSEA. Here the CDR3 reads CSVRSDQETQYF. The CDR3 DNA sequence: TGCAGCGTTCGGTCAGACCAAGAGACCCAGTACTTC.

The table lists this clonotype with a few counts. This rearrangement joins TRBV20-1 to TRBJ1-2; no clear D gene. Germline V lookup: CDR1 DFQATT, CDR2 SNEGSKA (reference sequence). V lost 1 base and J lost 1, with 4 bases in between. The length of the CDR3 is 12 residues. The CDR3 loop reads CSARGFNYGYTF. Here the CDR3 DNA reads TGCAGTGCTAGAGGGTTTAACTATGGCTACACCTTC.

The gene calls are TRBV6-4 and TRBJ2-1; TRBD2 agrees at 11 bases. The CDR3 spans 17 residues. In germline, CDR1 is MRHNA, CDR2 SNTAGT. V gave up 4 bases and J gave up 1 base; unmatched junction bases: 6. This CDR3 is CASSVTSGSTSYNEQFF. The CDR3 DNA reads as TGTGCCAGCAGTGTCACTAGCGGGAGTACATCCTACAATGAGCAGTTCTTC.

In this sample, this clonotype turned up many times. The chain uses TRBV5-1 and TRBJ1-4, with 7 bases identical to TRBD1. The CDR3 is made up of 16 amino acids. CDR1 SGHRS and CDR2 YFSETQ come from the germline V gene. The V gene end was trimmed by 4 bases and the J gene end by 0 bases; junction bases not matched to a gene: 6. The DNA of the CDR3 is TGCGCCAGCAGCATGGGACAGACCTCAACTAATGAAAAACTGTTTTTT. Encoded protein: CASSMGQTSTNEKLFF.

In this sample, this clonotype turned up many times. At one boundary the junction diverges from the germline segment, which might be a read error. This chain uses TRBV5-1 with TRBJ1-1; 8 bases are a match to TRBD1. Germline V CDR1 and CDR2: SGHRS, YFSETQ. The CDR3 is 14 amino acids. This chain's CDR3 is CASSPGQGNTEAFF. DNA for the CDR3: TGTGCCAGCAGCCCAGGACAGGGGAACACTGAAGCTTTCTTT. Full variable domain (missing parts from reference TRBV5-1 and TRBJ1-1): KAGVTQTPRYLIKTRGQQVTLSCSPISGHRSVSWYQQTPGQGLQFLFEYFSETQRNKGNFPGRFSGRQFSNSRSEMNVSTLELGDSALYLCASSPGQGNTEAFFGQGTRLTVV.

The chain has TRBV5-1 and TRBJ2-1, with TRBD2 matching 7 bases. The V segment lost 1 base and the J segment 8 bases; nucleotides outside the gene matches: 6. Per the germline V gene, CDR1 is SGHRS and CDR2 is YFSETQ. The CDR3 has 14 residues. Here the CDR3 reads CASSLRAGVDEQFF. The DNA for the CDR3 is TGCGCCAGCAGCTTGCGTGCGGGAGTAGATGAGCAGTTCTTC.

There are many counts of this clonotype. The chain couples TRBV10-2 to TRBJ1-2; D gene uncertain. The germline V and J ends were trimmed by 8 bases and 4 bases, with 11 bases remaining between them. Germline-derived CDR1 and CDR2 are WSHSY and SAAADI. The CDR3 consists of 12 residues. CDR3 DNA: TGCGCCAGCGGGGAGGGTGGCTATGGCTACACCTTC. Translation: CASGEGGYGYTF.

The gene calls are TRBV20-1 and TRBJ2-1; no clear D. The last part of the DNA fits TRBJ2-7 better; the J call may be wrong. CDR3 length: 13 amino acids. CDR1 and CDR2 (germline): DFQATT, SNEGSKA (reference sequence). DNA of the CDR3: TGCAGTGCTGCAGACAACTCCTACAATGAGCAGTACTTC. Translation: CSAADNSYNEQYF.

A note on this clonotype: A much bigger clone sits one base away, suggesting this may be a read error. The chain recombines TRBV10-3 with TRBJ2-5, with a tentative D call TRBD2 (6 bases). The V gene's germline CDR1 is ENHRY and CDR2 SYGVKD. CDR3 size: 16 residues. The V gene lost 10 bases and the J gene lost 2 bases, with 23 bases spanning the gap. In nucleotides, the CDR3 is TGTGCCACAGGAGACCCCAGGGAGGCGTGGCAAGAGACCCAGTACTTC. Amino acids: CATGDPREAWQETQYF.

This clonotype was seen ten or more times. The chain combines TRBV9 with TRBJ2-3; 7 bases align to TRBD2. V was pared by 0 bases and J by 3 bases, with 4 bases of the junction left unmatched. CDR3 size: 15 residues. Germline V gene lookup returns CDR1 SGDLS and CDR2 YYNGEE. The CDR3 loop reads CASSVGRGTTDTQYF. The CDR3 coding sequence is TGTGCCAGCAGCGTAGGGCGGGGGACTACAGATACGCAGTATTTT.

The rearrangement joins TRBV10-1 to TRBJ2-7; 7 nucleotides line up with TRBD1. From germline, CDR1 is WNHNN and CDR2 SYGVQD (reference sequence). There are 14 residues in the CDR3. Trimming at V came to 6 bases and at J to 3 bases, leaving 8 bases not matched to a gene. CDR3 loop: CASRDRDRDYEQYF. The CDR3 DNA sequence: TGCGCCAGCAGAGACCGGGACAGAGACTACGAGCAGTACTTC.

V is TRBV11-2 and J is TRBJ2-1, with D unclear. CDR3 length: 13 amino acids. Deletions cut 0 bases from V and 8 bases from J, with 8 bases between. CDR1 SGHAT and CDR2 FQNNGV come from the germline V gene. CDR3 DNA: TGTGCCAGCAGCTTAGATCCAGTCGATGAGCAGTTCTTC. Protein product: CASSLDPVDEQFF. Drawing the rest from reference TRBV11-2 and TRBJ2-1, the complete variable domain is EAGVAQSPRYKIIEKRQSVAFWCNPISGHATLYWYQQILGQGPKLLIQFQNNGVVDDSQLPKDRFSAERLKGVDSTLKIQPAKLEDSAVYLCASSLDPVDEQFFGPGTRLTVL.

V is TRBV11-2 and J is TRBJ2-4; D gene uncertain. CDR1 is SGHAT and CDR2 is FQNNGV in the germline V gene. The CDR3 extends over 14 amino acids. V shed 1 base and J shed 2 bases, with 6 bases lying between them. CDR3 bases: TGTGCCAGCAGCTTAGTGGATCCCAAAAACATTCAGTACTTC. It specifies CASSLVDPKNIQYF.